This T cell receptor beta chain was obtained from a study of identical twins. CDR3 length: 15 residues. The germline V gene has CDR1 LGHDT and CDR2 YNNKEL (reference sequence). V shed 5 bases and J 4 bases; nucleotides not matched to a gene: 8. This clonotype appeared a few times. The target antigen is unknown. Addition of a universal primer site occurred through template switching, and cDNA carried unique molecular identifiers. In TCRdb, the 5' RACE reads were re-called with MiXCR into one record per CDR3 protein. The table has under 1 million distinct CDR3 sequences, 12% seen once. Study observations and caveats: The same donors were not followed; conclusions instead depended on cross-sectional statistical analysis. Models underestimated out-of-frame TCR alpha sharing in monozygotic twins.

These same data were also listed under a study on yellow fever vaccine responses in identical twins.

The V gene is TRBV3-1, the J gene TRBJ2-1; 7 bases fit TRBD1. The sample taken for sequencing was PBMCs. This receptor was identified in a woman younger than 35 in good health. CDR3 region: CASSNGQVGYNEQFF. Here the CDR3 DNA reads TGTGCCAGCAGCAACGGACAGGTTGGATACAATGAGCAGTTCTTC.